Listed below are T cell receptor beta chains from one sample, sequenced in a study of human T cells and chemical hapten exposure. TCRdb reanalysed the RACE reads using MiXCR and keeps one entry per CDR3 protein. The table lists 34,000 or so distinct CDR3 sequences, about 9.4% of them singletons. The starting material was whole blood, obtained in connection with sensitization to the hapten diphenylcyclopropenone (DPC). These receptors all stem from a man between 45 and 60 years old with alopecia areata. Some clones in this sample may be carry-over from other donors' samples. CDR3s include the opening cysteine and the closing phenylalanine or tryptophan. The D gene is left open where the match is weak. Some rows have no size entry. The others give once, few or many, or a class for an expanded clone.

TRBV28	.	TRBJ2-3	few	CASSFIGVRADTQYF	TGTGCCAGCAGTTTCATCGGGGTCAGGGCAGATACGCAGTATTTT
TRBV7-8	.	TRBJ2-5	many	CASSPRKNRQETQYF	TGTGCCAGCAGCCCCCGGAAAAATCGGCAAGAGACCCAGTACTTC
TRBV18	TRBD1	TRBJ1-3	few	CASSPRGQSSGNTIYF	TGTGCCAGCTCACCACGGGGACAGAGCTCTGGAAACACCATATATTTT
TRBV29-1	TRBD2	TRBJ2-1	few	CSVPPSGRAYNEQFF	TGCAGCGTTCCGCCTAGCGGGAGGGCCTACAATGAGCAGTTCTTC
TRBV6-5	.	TRBJ2-6	.	CASSFHRGTGANVLTF	TGTGCCAGCAGTTTTCATCGAGGGACTGGGGCCAACGTCCTGACTTTC
TRBV20-1	.	TRBJ1-6	.	CSARGKGKAVNSPLHF	TGCAGTGCTAGAGGGAAGGGAAAGGCGGTTAATTCACCCCTCCACTTT
TRBV11-2	TRBD2	TRBJ2-1	many	CASSPGLAFKGEQFF	TGTGCCAGCAGCCCAGGACTAGCATTCAAGGGTGAGCAGTTCTTC
TRBV7-2	TRBD2	TRBJ2-1	.	CASSPSGSSYNEQFF	TGTGCCAGCAGTCCTAGCGGGAGTTCCTACAATGAGCAGTTCTTC
TRBV7-2	TRBD2	TRBJ2-3	many	CASSPSGLAGSTDTQYF	TGTGCCAGCAGCCCATCCGGACTAGCGGGCTCCACAGATACGCAGTATTTT
TRBV29-1	TRBD2	TRBJ2-1	few	CSVGPPAGGPEEQFF	TGCAGCGTTGGGCCCCCAGCGGGAGGGCCAGAAGAGCAGTTCTTC
TRBV25-1	.	TRBJ1-4	many	CASSELLEGGNEKLFF	TGTGCCAGCAGTGAATTGTTGGAGGGAGGTAATGAAAAACTGTTTTTT
TRBV7-2	.	TRBJ1-3	many	CASSSLGSGNTIYF	TGTGCCAGCAGCTCTCTGGGCTCTGGAAACACCATATATTTT
TRBV5-1	TRBD2	TRBJ2-7	few	CASSFESGAVSEQYF	TGCGCCAGCAGCTTTGAAAGCGGGGCCGTGAGCGAGCAGTACTTC
TRBV14	TRBD1	TRBJ2-1	many	CASSQERTGMGFKDEQFF	TGTGCCAGCAGCCAGGAACGGACAGGGATGGGTTTTAAGGATGAGCAGTTCTTC
TRBV27	.	TRBJ1-5	.	CASSLRPPVPQHF	TGTGCCAGCAGTTTACGGCCTCCCGTCCCCCAGCATTTT